The 30 T cell receptor beta chains below all came from one sample that was sequenced in a study of CD8 T cells in ankylosing spondylitis. Antigen specificity for these receptors is unknown. TCRdb re-called the 5' RACE reads through MiXCR, storing one row per CDR3 protein. This sample has some 700,000 distinct CDR3 sequences, with roughly 19% found just once. Study-wide results and caveats: A TCR beta motif made of 7 to 9 highly homologous variants seemed typical of ankylosing spondylitis blood.

The sequenced material came from blood, either unsorted or a sorted T cell fraction (not recorded which). All receptors derive from a male donor with ankylosing spondylitis.

The V and J genes are TRBV9 and TRBJ1-1; D might be TRBD1 (6 bases). Germline lookup yields CDR1 SGDLS and CDR2 YYNGEE. The length of the CDR3 is 15 residues. V was clipped by 0 bases and J by 1 base, with 10 bases between them. CDR3 DNA sequence: TGTGCCAGCAGCGTAGCCCCAGGGGAGAACACTGAAGCTTTCTTT. Amino acids: CASSVAPGENTEAFF.

V is TRBV12-3 or TRBV12-4 and J is TRBJ2-1; the D gene is possibly TRBD1 (6 bases). The CDR3 extends over 15 amino acids. Trimming took off 2 bases at V and 5 bases at J, with 13 bases between the two ends. The CDR3 sequence: CASSLYRQDHNEQFF. CDR3 nucleotides: TGTGCCAGCAGTTTATATCGACAGGATCACAATGAGCAGTTCTTC.

This chain uses TRBV5-5 with TRBJ2-2; 12 bases line up with TRBD2. V shed 4 bases, J shed 4 bases, and the junction held 5 bases outside the gene matches. Germline CDR1 SGHKS, CDR2 YYEKEE (reference sequence). The CDR3 consists of 16 residues. The CDR3 DNA follows: TGTGCCAGCAGCGTAGGACTAGCGGGGAGCACCGGGGAGCTGTTTTTT. It translates to CASSVGLAGSTGELFF.

This clonotype was seen a few times. The chain joins TRBV29-1 to TRBJ2-3; 9 nucleotides agree with TRBD2. The CDR3 length is 15 residues. Germline CDR1 and CDR2: SQVTM and ANQGSEA. Trimming removed 3 bases from V and 3 bases from J; junction bases left unmatched: 7. The chain's CDR3 is CSVDSLAGDTDTQYF. CDR3 nucleotide sequence: TGCAGCGTTGATAGTTTAGCGGGAGATACAGATACGCAGTATTTT.

The CDR3 spells CASGPGGSNYGYTF. The CDR3 DNA sequence: TGTGCCAGCGGCCCCGGGGGGTCTAACTATGGCTACACCTTC. This chain connects TRBV28 to TRBJ1-2, with D tentatively TRBD1 (5 bases). CDR3 length: 14 amino acids. V was pared by 8 bases and J by 0 bases, with 13 bases between. The V gene's germline CDR1 is MDHEN and CDR2 SYDVKM.

V and J are TRBV2 and TRBJ1-1; the match to TRBD1 covers 7 bases. J lost 1 base, V lost 6 bases, and 5 bases had no gene match. CDR3 length: 14 amino acids. Germline assignment: CDR1 SNHLY and CDR2 FYNNEI. CDR3: CASRYRGSNTEAFF. In DNA, the CDR3 is TGTGCCAGCAGGTACAGGGGCTCGAACACTGAAGCTTTCTTT.

The chain couples TRBV6-2 or TRBV6-3 to TRBJ2-7; D is possibly TRBD2 (6 bases). The CDR3 totals 14 residues. CDR1 is MNHEY, CDR2 SVGEGT, per germline. V shed 5 bases and J shed 4 bases, with 15 bases lying between them. Here the CDR3 reads CASSIAAVGYEQYF. CDR3 in DNA: TGTGCCAGCAGTATAGCGGCGGTTGGTTACGAGCAGTACTTC.

This clonotype has more than one count but fewer than ten. The chain couples TRBV5-1 to TRBJ2-1; a weak D match, TRBD2 (6 bases). Trimming left V 0 bases short and J 7 bases short, with 17 bases between. The CDR3 has 16 amino acids. Germline loops: CDR1 SGHRS, CDR2 YFSETQ. The CDR3 loop reads CASSLELAYSLNEQFF. Written as DNA, the CDR3 is TGCGCCAGCAGCTTGGAACTAGCCTATAGCCTTAATGAGCAGTTCTTC. The variable domain in full, completed from reference TRBV5-1 and TRBJ2-1, reads KAGVTQTPRYLIKTRGQQVTLSCSPISGHRSVSWYQQTPGQGLQFLFEYFSETQRNKGNFPGRFSGRQFSNSRSEMNVSTLELGDSALYLCASSLELAYSLNEQFFGPGTRLTVL.

A single count supports this clonotype. The V and J genes are TRBV29-1 and TRBJ1-3; D call uncertain. The CDR3 contains 14 residues. Germline V CDR1 and CDR2: SQVTM, ANQGSEA. Deletions cut 3 bases from V and 1 base from J, with 10 bases between. This chain's CDR3 is CSVDDAESGNTIYF. The CDR3 bases are TGCAGCGTTGATGACGCCGAATCTGGAAACACCATATATTTT.

This sequence joins TRBV24-1 and TRBJ2-7; TRBD2 agrees at 12 bases. Germline CDR1 is KGHDR and CDR2 is SFDVKD. The CDR3 contains 16 residues. V lost 0 bases to trimming and J lost 4 bases; unmatched junction nucleotides: 3. The CDR3 sequence is CATSDLTTSGRYEQYF. The DNA of the CDR3 is TGTGCCACCAGTGATTTGACGACTAGCGGGAGATACGAGCAGTACTTC.

This clonotype was detected only a few times. The rearrangement uses TRBV20-1 and TRBJ2-7; D not resolved. The CDR3 runs 14 residues. Per germline, CDR1 DFQATT and CDR2 SNEGSKA (reference sequence). Trimming cost V 3 bases and J 0 bases, with 12 bases left between them. The CDR3 spells CSASGGQSSYEQYF. CDR3 bases: TGCAGTGCTAGTGGTGGCCAGAGCTCCTACGAGCAGTACTTC.

The chain is built from TRBV9 and TRBJ2-5; D remains ambiguous. Per the germline V gene, CDR1 is SGDLS and CDR2 is YYNGEE. The V end lost 4 bases, the J end lost 3 bases, and 7 bases lay between the germline ends. The CDR3 runs 12 residues. Here the CDR3 reads CASSPGKETQYF. The CDR3 bases are TGTGCCAGCAGCCCCGGAAAAGAGACCCAGTACTTC.

The rearrangement links TRBV4-2 to TRBJ2-7; 7 nucleotides match TRBD1. There are 14 residues in the CDR3. V gave up 0 bases and J gave up 3 bases; unmatched junction bases: 2. Per germline, CDR1 LGHNA and CDR2 YNFKEQ. The CDR3 region has the DNA TGTGCCAGCAGCCAAGAGGGGACAGTCTACGAGCAGTACTTC. It codes for CASSQEGTVYEQYF.

The genes are TRBV4-1 and TRBJ2-7; 9 bases fit TRBD1. Trimming took 7 bases from V and 5 from J; bases not matched to a gene: 12. The length of the CDR3 is 15 residues. Germline CDR1 is MGHRA and CDR2 is YSYEKL. CDR3 sequence reads: CASTNHGTGQNEQYF. The CDR3 DNA is TGCGCCAGCACTAACCACGGGACAGGGCAAAACGAGCAGTACTTC.

This clonotype was picked up a small number of times. The chain combines TRBV7-3 with TRBJ2-1; TRBD2 matches 8 bases. This CDR3 has 16 residues. V was pared by 5 bases and J by 4 bases, with 10 bases of the junction left unmatched. Germline-derived CDR1 and CDR2 are SGHTA and FQGTGA. The CDR3: CASSPSGTREYNEQFF. In nucleotides, the CDR3 is TGTGCCAGCAGCCCAAGTGGGACTAGAGAGTACAATGAGCAGTTCTTC.

Only a few counts were recorded for this clonotype. V usage is TRBV12-3 or TRBV12-4 and J usage is TRBJ1-2; D remains unclear. CDR3 length: 12 amino acids. Trimming removed 2 bases at V and 8 bases at J, with 9 bases between. The CDR3 DNA reads as TGTGCCAGCAGTTTACGGGGAAGCGGCTACACCTTC. Its protein product is CASSLRGSGYTF.

This chain uses TRBV6-1 with TRBJ1-2; TRBD1 is a possible D gene (5 bases). CDR1 and CDR2 (germline): MNHNS, SASEGT. This CDR3 has 14 amino acids. V gave up 10 bases and J gave up 8 bases, with 23 bases separating them. DNA of the CDR3: TGTGCCACGGGGGGGGGGACGGCGTTTGGAGGCTACACCTTC. The encoded protein is CATGGGTAFGGYTF.

This clonotype appeared a few times. The chain is built from TRBV20-1 and TRBJ2-4, with TRBD1 matching over 8 bases. In germline, CDR1 is DFQATT, CDR2 SNEGSKA (reference sequence). J lost 7 bases, V lost 0 bases, and 11 bases had no gene match. The CDR3 spans 16 residues. This CDR3 is CSARDIRAGGANIQYF. The CDR3 bases are TGCAGTGCTAGAGATATTAGGGCAGGGGGCGCGAACATTCAGTACTTC.

This clonotype was observed a handful of times. DNA of the CDR3: TGTGCCAGCGGAGGGGACCCCGAAGGCTACACCTTC. This codes for CASGGDPEGYTF. V gene TRBV6-1 combines with J gene TRBJ1-2; D is possibly TRBD1 (5 bases). Germline V CDR1 and CDR2: MNHNS, SASEGT. The CDR3 totals 12 residues. V was shortened by 8 bases and J by 8 bases, with 15 bases between the two germline ends.

The rearrangement links TRBV3-1 to TRBJ2-1, with 10 bases that match TRBD2. This CDR3 spans 17 amino acids. J was trimmed by 1 base and V by 7 bases; bases with no gene match: 10. In germline, CDR1 is LGHDT, CDR2 YNNKEL (reference sequence). The CDR3 sequence is CASNTRTSGKSYNEQFF. The CDR3 DNA reads TGTGCCAGCAACACACGGACTAGCGGTAAATCCTACAATGAGCAGTTCTTC.

The chain carries TRBV5-1 and TRBJ2-1, with D possibly being TRBD1 (5 bases). Germline-derived CDR1 and CDR2 are SGHRS and YFSETQ. V gave up 1 base and J gave up 8 bases, with 16 bases separating them. This CDR3 contains 15 residues. This chain's CDR3 is CASSLQDKARDEQFF. DNA for the CDR3: TGCGCCAGCAGCTTGCAGGACAAGGCCCGAGATGAGCAGTTCTTC.

CDR3 region: CASRNPSGGADYNEQFF. The DNA of the CDR3 is TGTGCCAGCAGGAACCCTAGCGGGGGGGCGGATTACAATGAGCAGTTCTTC. This rearrangement joins TRBV12-3 or TRBV12-4 to TRBJ2-1, with 12 bases lining up with TRBD2. With 6 bases clipped from V and 4 bases from J, the junction kept 10 bases outside the gene matches. CDR3 size: 17 residues.

This rearrangement joins TRBV29-1 to TRBJ2-1; D may correspond to TRBD1 or TRBD2 (5 bases each). CDR3 length: 14 residues. Trimming took 6 bases from V and 6 from J, leaving 18 bases between them. Germline loops: CDR1 SQVTM, CDR2 ANQGSEA. The CDR3 is CSVTGTPRGNEQFF. The CDR3 DNA reads as TGCAGCGTCACCGGGACCCCGAGGGGCAATGAGCAGTTCTTC.

The V and J genes are TRBV19 and TRBJ2-1, with unresolved D. CDR3 size: 12 residues. Germline V gene lookup returns CDR1 LNHDA and CDR2 SQIVND (reference sequence). V lost 6 bases and J lost 9, with 12 bases in between. The CDR3 loop is CASSQYWAEQFF. In nucleotides, the CDR3 is TGTGCCAGTAGCCAGTATTGGGCTGAGCAGTTCTTC.

This clonotype has more than one count but fewer than ten. The V and J genes are TRBV20-1 and TRBJ1-1; 7 bases agree with TRBD1. The length of the CDR3 is 14 residues. Germline CDR1 is DFQATT and CDR2 is SNEGSKA (reference sequence). V was pared by 3 bases and J by 2 bases, with 6 bases of the junction left unmatched. Here the CDR3 DNA reads TGCAGTGCTAGGGCGGGACAGACAAACACTGAAGCTTTCTTT. Translated, it gives CSARAGQTNTEAFF.

This chain links TRBV6-1 with TRBJ1-1, with D possibly TRBD1 on 6 matching bases. This CDR3 contains 15 residues. V lost 5 bases to trimming and J lost 5 bases, with 18 bases between them. From germline, CDR1 is MNHNS and CDR2 SASEGT. CDR3 in DNA: TGTGCCAGCAGTCCTTCGGGGGCCGCCGAAACTGAAGCTTTCTTT. Translation: CASSPSGAAETEAFF.

This clonotype was counted between two and nine times. V usage is TRBV12-3 or TRBV12-4 and J usage is TRBJ2-7; no definite D call. The CDR3 has 11 residues. Trimming left V 6 bases short and J 7 bases short, with 10 bases between. CDR3 DNA sequence: TGTGCCAGCAGATATACTGGGGAGCAGTACTTC. Amino acid sequence: CASRYTGEQYF.

V gene TRBV7-2 combines with J gene TRBJ2-3, with D perhaps assigned TRBD1 or TRBD2 (6 bases each). The V and J ends lost 5 bases and 0 bases respectively, with 12 bases between them. The CDR3 totals 15 residues. CDR1 and CDR2 from the germline V gene are SGHTA and FQGNSA. For the CDR3, the DNA is TGTGCCAGCAGCCCACCGGGGGCTAGCACAGATACGCAGTATTTT. Translation: CASSPPGASTDTQYF. Variable domain in full (rest from reference TRBV7-2 and TRBJ2-3): GAGVSQSPSNKVTEKGKDVELRCDPISGHTALYWYRQSLGQGLEFLIYFQGNSAPDKSGLPSDRFSAERTGGSVSTLTIQRTQQEDSAVYLCASSPPGASTDTQYFGPGTRLTVL.

The rearrangement links TRBV5-1 to TRBJ1-1, with 7 nucleotides matching TRBD1. CDR1 is SGHRS, CDR2 YFSETQ, per germline. Unmatched junction bases numbered 3, after V lost 4 bases and J lost 6 bases. CDR3 length equals 12 residues. The CDR3 loop reads CASSTGTAEAFF. The DNA of the CDR3 is TGCGCCAGCAGCACCGGGACAGCTGAAGCTTTCTTT. Full variable domain (outside the CDR3, taken from reference TRBV5-1 and TRBJ1-1): KAGVTQTPRYLIKTRGQQVTLSCSPISGHRSVSWYQQTPGQGLQFLFEYFSETQRNKGNFPGRFSGRQFSNSRSEMNVSTLELGDSALYLCASSTGTAEAFFGQGTRLTVV.

This chain connects TRBV20-1 to TRBJ1-1; a possible D gene is TRBD1 (5 bases). Germline CDR1 is DFQATT and CDR2 is SNEGSKA (reference sequence). The CDR3 is 13 residues long. The ends were cut back, 6 bases at V and 0 bases at J, with 11 bases in the middle. The CDR3 coding sequence is TGCAGTGCGCGAGGGGCCATGAACACTGAAGCTTTCTTT. It specifies CSARGAMNTEAFF.